The next 8 T cell receptor beta chains were all read from a single sample in a study of shared clonotypes between healthy human individuals. Generated by immunoSEQ multiplex PCR, the TCRdb table keeps only in-frame clones and is missing some. The sample consists of 1.5 million to 2.5 million clones, about 95% of them appearing once. As defined, naive CD8 cells were CD45RO-negative and positively selected for CCR7, with terminally differentiated effector memory CD45RA+ cells excluded. Sequences were obtained from naive CD8+ T cells sorted from blood. The receptors were sampled from a man younger than 35 in good health.

The table lists this clone with a count of one. CDR3 loop: CASSQDWGTGSTDTQYF. The DNA of the CDR3 is TGCGCCAGCAGCCAAGATTGGGGGACAGGGAGCACAGATACGCAGTATTTT. The chain combines TRBV4-3 with TRBJ2-3; TRBD1 matches at 9 bases. Germline V lookup: CDR1 LGHNA, CDR2 YSLEER. V shed 0 bases, J shed 0 bases, and the junction held 4 bases outside the gene matches. CDR3 length: 17 amino acids.

The V and J genes are TRBV9 and TRBJ2-1, with 7 bases lining up with TRBD2. CDR3 length equals 17 residues. The V and J ends lost 7 bases and 7 bases, in that order; junction bases with no gene match: 20. Germline assignment: CDR1 SGDLS and CDR2 YYNGEE. This CDR3 reads CASLGPKVGGGGNEQFF. The CDR3 DNA sequence: TGTGCCAGCCTGGGACCAAAGGTCGGCGGGGGAGGGAATGAGCAGTTCTTC. Together with reference TRBV9 and TRBJ2-1, the CDR3 gives the full variable domain: DSGVTQTPKHLITATGQRVTLRCSPRSGDLSVYWYQQSLDQGLQFLIQYYNGEERAKGNILERFSAQQFPDLHSELNLSSLELGDSALYFCASLGPKVGGGGNEQFFGPGTRLTVL.

The chain has TRBV5-4 and TRBJ2-1; 7 bases are a match to TRBD2. The junction had 12 bases not matched to a gene; V was cut back by 7 bases and J by 8 bases. CDR3 length equals 14 residues. The germline V gene encodes CDR1 SGHNT and CDR2 YYREEE (reference sequence). CDR3 DNA sequence: TGTGCCAGCCGCTATTGGGACTATACAGATGAGCAGTTCTTC. Translation: CASRYWDYTDEQFF.

The chain links TRBV10-3 to TRBJ2-1; D not certain. This CDR3 is 17 amino acids long. From germline, CDR1 is ENHRY and CDR2 SYGVKD. The ends were cut back, 0 bases at V and 5 bases at J, with 17 bases in the middle. CDR3 protein: CAISESPPPLYDNEQFF. The CDR3 nucleotides read TGTGCCATCAGTGAGTCCCCGCCCCCCCTATACGACAATGAGCAGTTCTTC.

Of note for this clone: This specimen includes other DNA sequences encoding the same CDR3. The chain employs TRBV9 and TRBJ2-7, with no clear D. The CDR3 spans 13 residues. The germline V gene has CDR1 SGDLS and CDR2 YYNGEE. The ends were cut back, 0 bases at V and 4 bases at J, with 8 bases in the middle. CDR3 protein: CASSVGVGYEQYF. The CDR3 bases are TGTGCCAGCAGCGTAGGGGTAGGGTACGAGCAGTACTTC.

This clone has a handful of counts. The same CDR3 also results from other DNA sequences found in this sample. The rearrangement links TRBV6-5 to TRBJ2-7; 7 positions match TRBD1. The germline gives CDR1 MNHEY, CDR2 SVGAGI. This CDR3 is built from 13 residues. V lost 2 bases to trimming and J lost 5 bases; unmatched junction nucleotides: 3. CDR3: CASSYGTGDEQYF. The CDR3 DNA reads TGTGCCAGCAGTTACGGAACAGGGGACGAGCAGTACTTC.

The chain recombines TRBV19 with TRBJ1-1, with D tentatively TRBD1 (5 bases). V was shortened by 3 bases and J by 6 bases, with 11 bases between the two germline ends. Germline V CDR1 and CDR2: LNHDA, SQIVND (reference sequence). This CDR3 has 13 residues. The DNA for the CDR3 is TGTGCCAGTAGTATGTGGGGCGCGGCTGAAGCTTTCTTT. This sequence encodes CASSMWGAAEAFF.

This sequence joins TRBV2 and TRBJ1-4, with unresolved D. Trimming pared 2 bases from V and 4 bases from J, leaving 8 bases between. CDR1 and CDR2 from the germline V gene are SNHLY and FYNNEI. The CDR3 is 14 residues long. Here the CDR3 reads CASSERGINEKLFF. The CDR3 DNA reads TGTGCCAGCAGTGAACGGGGTATTAATGAAAAACTGTTTTTT.